Here is one T cell receptor (beta chain) with its context. This clonotype was counted many times. Its binding antigen is unknown. Per-base qualities were not stored, and no clone one base away is much larger. The library relied on 5' RACE. TCRdb names NextSeq 500 as the instrument used. Unique molecular identifiers were attached to individual cDNA molecules in the TCR library protocol so that sequencing error and PCR bias could be corrected. TCR alpha and beta chains were both sequenced, and the abundances of alpha and beta sequences in each sample were closely correlated with each other. The paper's processing steps were these. Decombinator V4 was used to annotate TCR sequences for V gene, J gene and CDR3. Expanded TCRs were defined as changing significantly between any two time points under a Poisson model with p below 0.0001. Abundances of TCRs were expressed as counts per million after normalisation to the total number of TCRs sequenced in each sample. VDJdb, accessed 1 November 2021, was searched for CMV, EBV and SARS-CoV-2 annotated TCRs, with TCRs annotated for multiple antigens excluded. Using fastp trimming at Q25 and MiXCR clonotype assembly, TCRdb reanalyzed the public sequencing data and kept in-frame beta chains. Rows matching on CDR3 protein sequence are summarized as one entry with the most common DNA and genes. In this record, the V and J calls reflect TCRdb's handling and not the investigators' own analysis. The sample includes 70,000 to 90,000 distinct CDR3 sequences, with approximately 15% observed a single time. Around 6% of the sample rests with the top ten.

This was a case-control study nested in a cohort of healthcare workers in London, UK, who had nasopharyngeal swab PCR tests and blood samples taken every week. Healthcare workers were enrolled in the week of the UK lockdown, from 23 to 31 March 2020, and were followed every week for up to about 15 weeks. The sample is drawn from a study of early T cells in non-severe SARS-CoV-2 infection (dated by TCRdb to about 2021). Regarding the study in general: Because TCR sequencing relied on bulk RNA taken from unsorted whole blood, pairing of alpha and beta chains was not possible. What the authors observed across the whole study: Matching against VDJdb was skewed toward anti-spike CD8 responses, likely underestimated virus-specific expansions, and missed private and CD4 specificities.

This TCR derives from an adult who was a healthcare worker with PCR-confirmed SARS-CoV-2 infection or an uninfected control (not recorded which). Sequences were obtained from whole blood.

The sequence in DNA is TGTGCCAGCACTGACACTAGCGGAGGGAGGGGAGAGACCCAGTACTTC. Translated, this gives CASTDTSGGRGETQYF. In this chain, TRBV5-4 is recombined with TRBJ2-5; TRBD2 agrees with 8 junctional bases. The V end gives up 6 bases and the J end 4 bases, leaving 14 bases in the junction not matched to a gene. Taken from the germline V gene (reference sequence), the CDR1 and CDR2 loops are SGHNT and YYREEE. There are 16 amino acids in the CDR3, from cysteine to phenylalanine inclusive. Only the CDR3 DNA is retained, 48 bases long and in frame from the first base.